The 9 T cell receptor beta chains listed next were all sequenced from one sample in a study of T cell changes during pregnancy in multiple sclerosis. Some clones are missing from TCRdb's copy, which holds only in-frame ones; the method was immunoSEQ multiplex PCR. The sample lists some 55,000 clones, about 91% seen once, with 1.2% in the top ten. The input for sequencing was peripheral blood, taken after pregnancy. Receptors originate from a female donor in good health, enrolled as a control in a pregnancy study.

The chain recombines TRBV5-4 with TRBJ1-1; 11 bases map to TRBD1. The V and J ends lost 4 bases and 4 bases, in that order; junction bases with no gene match: 6. The CDR3 spans 15 residues. The V gene's germline CDR1 is SGHNT and CDR2 YYREEE (reference sequence). The CDR3 sequence is CASSTGTGGATEAFF. The CDR3 DNA reads TGTGCCAGCAGCACAGGGACAGGGGGTGCCACTGAAGCTTTCTTT.

V is TRBV9 and J is TRBJ1-4; TRBD1 might be the D (6 bases). V lost 0 bases to trimming and J lost 7 bases, with 13 bases between them. The length of the CDR3 is 15 residues. Germline CDR1 SGDLS, CDR2 YYNGEE. CDR3 coding DNA: TGTGCCAGCAGCGTAGGAAGCACAGGGTCTGAAAAACTGTTTTTT. It yields the protein CASSVGSTGSEKLFF.

The chain employs TRBV10-2 and TRBJ2-1, with 12 bases lining up with TRBD2. The CDR3 runs to 16 residues. Germline lookup yields CDR1 WSHSY and CDR2 SAAADI. With 6 bases clipped from V and 3 bases from J, the junction kept 6 bases outside the gene matches. The CDR3 DNA reads as TGCGCCAGCAGCCTGACTAGCGGGAGTAACTACAATGAGCAGTTCTTC. Residues: CASSLTSGSNYNEQFF.

The rearrangement joins TRBV6-6 to TRBJ2-5; 9 bases are a match to TRBD1. Germline V gives CDR1 MNHNY, CDR2 SVGAGI (reference sequence). With V trimmed by 0 bases and J by 2 bases, 4 bases remained unmatched. The CDR3 sequence is 16 residues long. As DNA, the CDR3 is TGTGCCAGCAGTTACTCTACAGGGGGCGGACAAGAGACCCAGTACTTC. It translates to CASSYSTGGGQETQYF.

The V and J genes are TRBV6-5 and TRBJ1-3, with 7 bases aligning to TRBD1. The CDR3 is made up of 15 amino acids. V lost 4 bases and J lost 4; bases outside the gene matches: 7. The V gene's germline CDR1 is MNHEY and CDR2 SVGAGI. CDR3: CASSSDRWSGNTIYF. The DNA for the CDR3 is TGTGCCAGCAGTTCGGACAGGTGGTCCGGAAACACCATATATTTT.

The J gene is TRBJ2-3, the V gene TRBV5-1, with 8 bases fitting TRBD2. Germline V gene lookup returns CDR1 SGHRS and CDR2 YFSETQ. This CDR3 is 16 amino acids long. V shed 1 base and J 3 bases; nucleotides not matched to a gene: 7. DNA for the CDR3: TGCGCCAGCAGCTTGAGGAGGTCGGGGGGGACAGATACGCAGTATTTT. Amino acids: CASSLRRSGGTDTQYF. The whole variable domain, filled in from reference TRBV5-1 and TRBJ2-3, reads KAGVTQTPRYLIKTRGQQVTLSCSPISGHRSVSWYQQTPGQGLQFLFEYFSETQRNKGNFPGRFSGRQFSNSRSEMNVSTLELGDSALYLCASSLRRSGGTDTQYFGPGTRLTVL.

The chain joins TRBV19 to TRBJ2-7, with TRBD1 matching 9 bases. The trim removed 5 bases at V and 4 bases at J, leaving 9 bases unmatched. Germline CDR1 reads LNHDA; CDR2 reads SQIVND (reference sequence). CDR3 length: 15 residues. CDR3 sequence: CASSLRTGDGYEQYF. The DNA for the CDR3 is TGTGCCAGTAGTTTACGGACAGGGGATGGGTACGAGCAGTACTTC.

V and J are TRBV7-8 and TRBJ2-5, with D perhaps matching TRBD1 (6 bases). The ends were cut back, 5 bases at V and 6 bases at J, with 25 bases in the middle. The CDR3 sequence is 17 residues long. The V gene's germline CDR1 is SGHVS and CDR2 FQNEAQ. The CDR3 reads CASSPNPALQGGQTQYF. CDR3 DNA sequence: TGTGCCAGCAGCCCCAACCCCGCCTTACAGGGTGGACAGACCCAGTACTTC.

J is TRBJ2-2 and V is TRBV5-1; the D gene is possibly TRBD1 (6 bases). This CDR3 is 14 amino acids long. Trimming pared 3 bases from V and 3 bases from J, leaving 9 bases between. Germline-derived CDR1 and CDR2 are SGHRS and YFSETQ. The CDR3 region is CASSSDRYTGELFF. The CDR3, as DNA: TGCGCCAGCAGCTCTGACAGGTACACCGGGGAGCTGTTTTTT.